The 25 T cell receptor beta chains presented below share a single source sample, sequenced in a study of prognosis after radiotherapy for stage I lung cancer. TCR beta CDR3 amplification from genomic DNA was performed by two-round multiplex PCR. With primers specific to each TRBV and TRBJ gene, the first-round PCR was performed. TCRdb re-derived calls from the multiplex PCR reads in MiXCR, one entry per CDR3 protein. Of approximately 16,000 distinct CDR3 sequences in the sample, over 25% were seen once. The sample was PBMCs, taken before or after stereotactic body radiation therapy (not recorded which). The receptor set was obtained from a donor over 45 with non-small cell lung cancer.

At least ten counts were recorded for this clonotype. The V gene is TRBV15, the J gene TRBJ2-7; perhaps D is TRBD1 or TRBD2 (5 bases each). V was shortened by 0 bases and J by 6 bases, with 9 bases between the two germline ends. The CDR3 contains 13 residues. Germline loops: CDR1 LNHNV, CDR2 YYDKDF (reference sequence). The CDR3 here is CATSRDSGAEQYF. CDR3 in DNA: TGTGCCACCAGCAGAGATTCCGGGGCCGAGCAGTACTTC.

A word on this clonotype: A much larger clone lies a single base off, so this may be a read error. This rearrangement joins TRBV6-2 or TRBV6-3 to TRBJ2-5; a possible D gene is TRBD1 (7 bases). The CDR3 has 16 residues. Germline V gives CDR1 MNHEY, CDR2 SVGEGT. CDR3 protein: CASSYSIQGGKETHYF. The CDR3 region has the DNA TGTGCCAGCAGTTACTCGATTCAGGGGGGTAAAGAGACCCATTACTTC.

This clonotype was recorded many times. V is TRBV7-2 and J is TRBJ2-3; D is possibly TRBD2 (6 bases). Germline lookup yields CDR1 SGHTA and CDR2 FQGNSA. The CDR3 spans 15 residues. V shed 7 bases and J shed 3 bases, with 17 bases lying between them. The CDR3 nucleotides are TGTGCCAGCACCTCCCTTGGAGGGCCTACAGATACGCAGTATTTT. Encoded protein: CASTSLGGPTDTQYF. Full variable domain (rest looked up from reference TRBV7-2 and TRBJ2-3): GAGVSQSPSNKVTEKGKDVELRCDPISGHTALYWYRQSLGQGLEFLIYFQGNSAPDKSGLPSDRFSAERTGGSVSTLTIQRTQQEDSAVYLCASTSLGGPTDTQYFGPGTRLTVL.

This clonotype has a count of ten or more. The rearrangement joins TRBV5-6 to TRBJ1-2, with D hard to call. CDR1 is SGHDT and CDR2 is YYEEEE in the germline V gene. The CDR3 sequence is 13 residues long. The germline V and J ends were trimmed by 4 bases and 8 bases, with 15 bases remaining between them. CDR3 region: CASSLRNGEGYTF. The CDR3 region has the DNA TGTGCCAGCAGCCTCAGGAATGGAGAAGGCTACACCTTC.

This clonotype was seen many times. V and J are TRBV5-8 and TRBJ2-7, with D unclear. The CDR3 is made up of 15 amino acids. Germline CDR1 SGHTS, CDR2 YDEGEE. V lost 0 bases and J 0 bases, leaving 10 bases between the germline ends. Written as DNA, the CDR3 is TGTGCCAGCAGCTTGGTAGGCGGAACCTCCTACGAGCAGTACTTC. Its translation is CASSLVGGTSYEQYF.

With respect to this clonotype: With a far larger clone one base away, a read error is the likely cause. The chain uses TRBV20-1 and TRBJ2-5; D call uncertain. The DNA end lines up better with TRBJ2-1; the J call may be wrong. Germline CDR1 and CDR2: DFQATT and SNEGSKA (reference sequence). The CDR3 is 11 residues long. CDR3 residues: CSALDHNEQFF. CDR3 in DNA: TGCAGTGCTTTGGATCATAATGAGCAGTTCTTC.

This clonotype was seen at least ten times. The chain combines TRBV7-2 with TRBJ2-7; D is possibly TRBD2 (6 bases). V lost 1 base and J lost 3, with 16 bases in between. The CDR3 sequence is 16 residues long. Germline CDR1 SGHTA, CDR2 FQGNSA. The CDR3 protein is CASSLGSAGTVYEQYF. The CDR3 bases are TGTGCCAGCAGCTTAGGGTCGGCGGGGACGGTCTACGAGCAGTACTTC.

This clonotype was seen ten or more times. V usage is TRBV5-4 and J usage is TRBJ2-1; 11 bases line up with TRBD1. This CDR3 spans 15 amino acids. Germline-derived CDR1 and CDR2 are SGHNT and YYREEE (reference sequence). V was clipped by 4 bases and J by 4 bases; unmatched bases: 4. DNA for the CDR3: TGTGCCAGCAGCCCTGGGACAGGGGGGTACAATGAGCAGTTCTTC. This encodes CASSPGTGGYNEQFF.

This clonotype was observed many times. CDR3 DNA sequence: TGCGCCAGCAGCCAGGAATTAGGAGGTACGCAGTATTTT. It encodes CASSQELGGTQYF. The chain couples TRBV4-1 to TRBJ2-3; D possibly corresponds to TRBD2 (5 bases). The CDR3 contains 13 residues. Deletions cut 3 bases from V and 8 bases from J, with 12 bases between. Germline V gene lookup returns CDR1 MGHRA and CDR2 YSYEKL.

Details on this clonotype: Since a far larger clone is one base different, this is likely a read error. This chain links TRBV20-1 with TRBJ2-7, with a possible D match to TRBD2 (6 bases). Germline values: CDR1 DFQATT, CDR2 SNEGSKA (reference sequence). V lost 1 base and J lost 7, with 17 bases in between. The CDR3 has 14 amino acids. The CDR3 is CSARGVGGIGEQYF. The CDR3, as DNA: TGCAGTGCTAGAGGGGTCGGGGGAATCGGGGAGCAGTACTTC.

Regarding this clonotype: With a far larger clone one base away, a read error is the likely cause. The J gene is TRBJ2-7, the V gene TRBV7-9; TRBD1 agrees at 9 bases. Germline V gene data show CDR1 as SEHNR and CDR2 as FQNEAQ (reference sequence). The CDR3 has 17 residues. V trimming: 6 bases; J trimming: 6 bases; junction bases outside the gene matches: 18. The CDR3 sequence is CASRTQAGTGPGREQYF. CDR3 coding DNA: TGTGCCAGCAGAACCCAGGCGGGGACAGGGCCGGGTCGCGAGCAGTACTTC.

The chain carries TRBV15 and TRBJ2-3; 9 nucleotides agree with TRBD1. The germline gives CDR1 LNHNV, CDR2 YYDKDF (reference sequence). J gave up 6 bases and V 5 bases, and 3 bases lay outside the gene matches. The CDR3 extends over 13 amino acids. The CDR3, as DNA: TGTGCCACCAGCCGCGGGACAGGGGATACGCAGTATTTT. Amino acids: CATSRGTGDTQYF.

This clonotype was seen many times. A far more abundant clone sits one base away, making this likely a read error. The chain couples TRBV20-1 to TRBJ2-1, with D possibly TRBD2 on 6 matching bases. V gave up 3 bases and J gave up 10 bases, with 28 bases separating them. The CDR3 loop spans 17 amino acids. Germline V gene sequence: CDR1 DFQATT, CDR2 SNEGSKA (reference sequence). Written as DNA, the CDR3 is TGCAGTGCTAGGGGACTCGCAAATGGATTTACCACCTACGAGCAGTTCTTC. Its translation is CSARGLANGFTTYEQFF.

As to this clonotype: Compared with germline, one end of the junction differs, possibly owing to a read error. V usage is TRBV6-2 or TRBV6-3 and J usage is TRBJ1-1; the D is unclear. The germline gives CDR1 MNHEY, CDR2 SVGEGT. The CDR3 runs 12 residues. CDR3 region: CASGYRVTEAFF. The CDR3 DNA reads as TGTGCCAGCGGTTACCGCGTGACAGAAGCTTTCTTT.

Notes on this clonotype: A single base separates this from a much larger clone, so it may be a read error. V is TRBV6-2 or TRBV6-3 and J is TRBJ1-5; D not resolved. CDR1 is MNHEY and CDR2 is SVGEGT in the germline V gene. The CDR3 sequence is 17 residues long. Trimming took 2 bases from V and 4 from J, leaving 18 bases between them. The CDR3 loop is CASSYDLRGRRNQPQHF. As DNA, the CDR3 is TGTGCCAGCAGTTACGACCTCCGGGGTAGAAGAAATCAGCCCCAGCATTTT.

Of note for this clonotype: One end of the junction varies from germline; a read error may be responsible. V gene TRBV28 combines with J gene TRBJ2-7; maybe TRBD1 (7 bases). The germline V gene encodes CDR1 MDHEN and CDR2 SYDVKM. CDR3 size: 13 residues. CDR3 coding DNA: TGTGCCGGCAGGGGGGAAAGCTCATACGAGCAGTACTTC. The encoded protein is CAGRGESSYEQYF.

This clonotype is termed medium-sized. The chain couples TRBV2 to TRBJ1-6; D is ambiguous. Germline V gene lookup returns CDR1 SNHLY and CDR2 FYNNEI. The CDR3 spans 11 residues. V lost 7 bases and J 6 bases, leaving 4 bases between the germline ends. This CDR3 is CASTFNSPLHF. The CDR3 coding sequence is TGTGCCAGCACTTTTAATTCACCCCTCCACTTT.

This clonotype was seen at least ten times. The gene calls are TRBV19 and TRBJ2-1; 7 bases fit TRBD1. The CDR3 loop spans 13 amino acids. Trimming removed 4 bases from V and 10 bases from J; junction bases left unmatched: 7. Germline lookup yields CDR1 LNHDA and CDR2 SQIVND (reference sequence). The CDR3 coding sequence is TGTGCCAGTAGTAGAGACAGGGTTGCCGAGCAGTTCTTC. This codes for CASSRDRVAEQFF.

By its share, this clonotype is medium-sized. Here the CDR3 DNA reads TGTGCCAGCCAAGGACAGGGGCCCGGGGAGCTGTTTTTT. As protein: CASQGQGPGELFF. The chain carries TRBV6-1 and TRBJ2-2, with TRBD1 identical over 9 bases. This CDR3 comprises 13 residues. The V segment lost 8 bases and the J segment 6 bases; nucleotides outside the gene matches: 4. Germline CDR1 reads MNHNS; CDR2 reads SASEGT.

In this sample, this clonotype turned up many times. The chain joins TRBV28 to TRBJ2-4, with 8 bases identical to TRBD1. The V gene end was trimmed by 8 bases and the J gene end by 6 bases; junction bases not matched to a gene: 15. Per germline, CDR1 MDHEN and CDR2 SYDVKM. The CDR3 consists of 16 residues. In DNA form, the CDR3 reads TGTGCCAGCGGGACGAGGACCGGACAGGGAAGAAACATTCAGTACTTC. Residues: CASGTRTGQGRNIQYF. The variable domain in full, with the rest retrieved from reference TRBV28 and TRBJ2-4, is DVKVTQSSRYLVKRTGEKVFLECVQDMDHENMFWYRQDPGLGLRLIYFSYDVKMKEKGDIPEGYSVSREKKERFSLILESASTNQTSMYLCASGTRTGQGRNIQYFGAGTRLSVL.

As regards this clonotype: The DNA is left out, because the CDR3 cannot be placed on it with certainty; the CDR3 is given as TCRdb lists it. The J gene is TRBJ1-6, the V gene TRBV6-2 or TRBV6-3; the table's D call, TRBD1, has no DNA check behind it. Germline values: CDR1 MNHEY, CDR2 SVGEGT. The CDR3 is made up of 16 amino acids, end residues included. CDR3 in amino acids: CASSFGEGVNNSPLQF.

This chain uses TRBV6-8 with TRBJ2-6, with D possibly being TRBD1 or TRBD2 (5 bases each). V dropped 4 bases and J dropped 0 bases, with 13 bases sitting between them. The germline gives CDR1 MNHGY, CDR2 SAAAGT. The CDR3 totals 17 residues. The chain's CDR3 is CASSWGPVGSGANVLTF. The DNA of the CDR3 is TGTGCCAGCAGTTGGGGACCGGTGGGCTCTGGGGCCAACGTCCTGACTTTC.

This clonotype was seen repeatedly, ten times or more. This rearrangement joins TRBV19 to TRBJ2-7; 8 positions match TRBD1. Losses at the gene ends were 5 bases for V and 3 bases for J; bases not matched to a gene: 3. The V gene's germline CDR1 is LNHDA and CDR2 SQIVND (reference sequence). The CDR3 runs to 13 residues. CDR3 residues: CASSVGQGYEQYF. The CDR3 nucleotides read TGTGCCAGTAGTGTTGGACAGGGCTACGAGCAGTACTTC.

This clonotype was recorded at least ten times. J is TRBJ2-5 and V is TRBV20-1; 12 nucleotides align to TRBD2. This CDR3 is built from 14 residues. Germline loops: CDR1 DFQATT, CDR2 SNEGSKA (reference sequence). J lost 2 bases, V lost 6 bases, and 4 bases had no gene match. CDR3 sequence: CSATLAGGQETQYF. The CDR3 DNA sequence: TGCAGTGCCACACTAGCGGGAGGACAAGAGACCCAGTACTTC.

The chain couples TRBV12-3 or TRBV12-4 to TRBJ1-1; no firm D call. This CDR3 spans 14 amino acids. V was trimmed by 0 bases and J by 4 bases, leaving 9 bases between them. CDR3 coding DNA: TGTGCCAGCAGTTTAGCGTCGTCGATCACTGAAGCTTTCTTT. Its translation is CASSLASSITEAFF.